The 15 T cell receptor beta chains in this list originate from one sample, sequenced in a study of T cells after somatic rescue of genetic block. Clones were read by immunoSEQ multiplex PCR, and TCRdb kept only the in-frame ones, dropping some. This sample has tens of thousands of clones, with approximately 90% found just once. What was sequenced was peripheral blood mononuclear cells (PBMCs). The receptors were gathered from a woman aged 18-30 years.

V usage is TRBV6-5 and J usage is TRBJ2-7, with D unresolved. The CDR3 is 16 residues long. Trimming stripped 0 bases from V and 4 bases from J, with 16 bases between. CDR1 and CDR2 (germline): MNHEY, SVGAGI. CDR3 sequence: CASSYSLVGITYEQYF. The CDR3 DNA reads as TGTGCCAGCAGTTACTCGTTGGTGGGGATTACATACGAGCAGTACTTC.

The table lists this clone with a few counts. The V and J genes are TRBV5-4 and TRBJ2-1; no definite D call. CDR3 size: 12 residues. Germline V gene sequence: CDR1 SGHNT, CDR2 YYREEE (reference sequence). The V end lost 4 bases, the J end lost 9 bases, and 11 bases lay between the germline ends. CDR3 DNA sequence: TGTGCCAGCAGCCTGGGGTGGGTTGAGCAGTTCTTC. Its translation: CASSLGWVEQFF.

A remark on this clone: The identical CDR3 is also encoded by other nucleotide sequences in the sample. The chain has TRBV7-9 and TRBJ1-1; D unclear. Germline values: CDR1 SEHNR, CDR2 FQNEAQ (reference sequence). Trimming shortened V by 1 base and J by 4 bases, and 4 bases separated the two germline ends. The CDR3 has 12 residues. CDR3 nucleotides: TGTGCCAGCAGCTTAGGGAGCACTGAAGCTTTCTTT. This codes for CASSLGSTEAFF.

The chain carries TRBV28 and TRBJ2-3, with TRBD2 matching over 9 bases. The germline V gene has CDR1 MDHEN and CDR2 SYDVKM. The CDR3 consists of 19 residues. Trimming removed 3 bases from V and 4 bases from J; junction bases left unmatched: 17. The CDR3 loop is CASSFLLPWGGRDSDTQYF. CDR3 coding DNA: TGTGCCAGCAGTTTCCTCCTACCTTGGGGCGGGAGGGATTCAGATACGCAGTATTTT.

The rearrangement joins TRBV4-1 to TRBJ1-1; unclear D gene. This CDR3 spans 16 amino acids. CDR1 is MGHRA, CDR2 YSYEKL, per germline. V was clipped by 1 base and J by 3 bases, with 15 bases between them. CDR3 bases: TGCGCCAGCAGCCAAGTAGATTTAGTATCATACACTGAAGCTTTCTTT. Amino acid sequence: CASSQVDLVSYTEAFF.

The chain carries TRBV28 and TRBJ1-2; D not certain. This CDR3 is 11 amino acids long. Germline V lookup: CDR1 MDHEN, CDR2 SYDVKM. The V and J ends lost 5 bases and 6 bases respectively, with 7 bases between them. The CDR3 here is CASSPRHGYTF. For the CDR3, the DNA is TGTGCCAGCAGTCCCAGGCATGGCTACACCTTC.

The chain employs TRBV5-1 and TRBJ2-1; 7 nucleotides agree with TRBD1. This CDR3 has 15 amino acids. CDR1 and CDR2 from the germline V gene are SGHRS and YFSETQ. The trim removed 1 base at V and 5 bases at J, leaving 6 bases unmatched. The CDR3 DNA sequence: TGCGCCAGCAGCTTGATGGACAGGTCAAACAATGAGCAGTTCTTC. Encoded protein: CASSLMDRSNNEQFF. Variable domain in full (rest from reference TRBV5-1 and TRBJ2-1): KAGVTQTPRYLIKTRGQQVTLSCSPISGHRSVSWYQQTPGQGLQFLFEYFSETQRNKGNFPGRFSGRQFSNSRSEMNVSTLELGDSALYLCASSLMDRSNNEQFFGPGTRLTVL.

The genes are TRBV28 and TRBJ1-2; unclear D gene. This CDR3 is 12 amino acids long. V lost 5 bases and J 5 bases, leaving 9 bases between the germline ends. Germline V gene data show CDR1 as MDHEN and CDR2 as SYDVKM. The CDR3 sequence: CASSRNNYGYTF. The CDR3 bases are TGTGCCAGCAGTCGAAACAATTATGGCTACACCTTC.

The chain's CDR3 is CASTPVGSYTGELFF. DNA for the CDR3: TGTGCCAGCACCCCTGTGGGGTCCTACACCGGGGAGCTGTTTTTT. The gene calls are TRBV25-1 and TRBJ2-2, with unresolved D. The CDR3 runs 15 residues. Germline CDR1 MGHDK, CDR2 SYGVNS. Trimming removed 7 bases from V and 3 bases from J, with 15 bases in between.

CDR3 coding DNA: TGTGCCAGCAGTTTGGGCAGCACCTATGGCTACACCTTC. Amino acid sequence: CASSLGSTYGYTF. The chain couples TRBV27 to TRBJ1-2; D remains unclear. Per germline, CDR1 MNHEY and CDR2 SMNVEV (reference sequence). The CDR3 is made up of 13 amino acids. V was cut by 3 bases and J by 4 bases, with 9 bases left in between.

This chain links TRBV29-1 with TRBJ1-4; the D gene is possibly TRBD1 (5 bases). Trimming pared 6 bases from V and 8 bases from J, leaving 13 bases between. CDR1 and CDR2 from the germline V gene are SQVTM and ANQGSEA. This CDR3 is 12 amino acids long. The CDR3: CSVRDGQEKLFF. The CDR3 nucleotides read TGCAGCGTCCGGGACGGACAAGAAAAACTGTTTTTT.

The rearrangement links TRBV10-3 to TRBJ2-7; tentatively, D is TRBD2 (7 bases). Germline CDR1 ENHRY, CDR2 SYGVKD. This CDR3 has 12 amino acids. V lost 11 bases, J lost 2 bases, and 13 bases lay in between. As DNA, the CDR3 is TGTGCCGGGGGGGGACAACCCTACGAGCAGTACTTC. It encodes CAGGGQPYEQYF.

The rearrangement joins TRBV5-6 to TRBJ2-5; TRBD1 matches at 9 bases. Judging by the DNA end, TRBJ2-7 fits better; the J call may be wrong. The CDR3 length is 14 residues. CDR1 is SGHDT and CDR2 is YYEEEE in the germline V gene. The CDR3 bases are TGTGCCAGCAGCTCACAGGGGGCGCACCACGAGCAGTACTTC. This gives the protein CASSSQGAHHEQYF.

The CDR3 nucleotides are TGCAGTGCTTTAGCGGGAAAGCAGTTCTTC. It specifies CSALAGKQFF. This rearrangement joins TRBV20-1 to TRBJ2-1; TRBD2 matches at 8 bases. Germline V gives CDR1 DFQATT, CDR2 SNEGSKA (reference sequence). The CDR3 loop spans 10 amino acids. V gave up 5 bases and J gave up 11 bases; unmatched junction bases: 2.

J is TRBJ1-4 and V is TRBV10-3; 8 positions agree with TRBD1. The germline V gene encodes CDR1 ENHRY and CDR2 SYGVKD. Losses at the gene ends were 10 bases for V and 8 bases for J; bases not matched to a gene: 9. The CDR3 sequence is 13 residues long. The CDR3: CATTGGGNEKLFF. CDR3 sequence (DNA): TGTGCCACCACAGGGGGGGGGAACGAAAAACTGTTTTTT.